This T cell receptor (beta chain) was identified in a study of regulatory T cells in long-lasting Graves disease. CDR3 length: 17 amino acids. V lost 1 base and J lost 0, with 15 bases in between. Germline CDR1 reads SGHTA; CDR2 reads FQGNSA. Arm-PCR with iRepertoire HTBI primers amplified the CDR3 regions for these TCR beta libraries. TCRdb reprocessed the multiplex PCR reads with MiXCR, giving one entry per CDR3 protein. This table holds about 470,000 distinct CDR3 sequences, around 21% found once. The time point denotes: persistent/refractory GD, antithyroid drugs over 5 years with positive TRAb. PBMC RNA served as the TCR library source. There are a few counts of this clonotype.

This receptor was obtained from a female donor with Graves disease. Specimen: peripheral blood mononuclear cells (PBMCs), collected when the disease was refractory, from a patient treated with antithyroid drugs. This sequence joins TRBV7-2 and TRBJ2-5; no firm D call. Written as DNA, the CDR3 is TGTGCCAGCAGCTTAGGTCGCGGCAGGCCCAACCAAGAGACCCAGTACTTC. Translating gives CASSLGRGRPNQETQYF.